These 22 T cell receptor beta chains share one sample of origin, sequenced in a study of blood T cell repertoires in COVID-19. Assay: immunoSEQ multiplex PCR; the TCRdb copy retains only in-frame clones and omits some. This sample yields about 67,000 clones, of which 87% are seen a single time; about 5.7% belongs to the top ten. Sequenced sample: peripheral blood. The receptors shown here come from a man between 45 and 60 years old with active COVID-19.

The chain joins TRBV5-1 to TRBJ1-2; 7 nucleotides match TRBD1. V dropped 0 bases and J dropped 6; count of bases not matched to a gene: 2. Germline lookup yields CDR1 SGHRS and CDR2 YFSETQ. The CDR3 loop spans 13 amino acids. The CDR3 is CASSLGTGDGYTF. The CDR3, as DNA: TGCGCCAGCAGCTTGGGGACAGGCGATGGCTACACCTTC.

This chain joins TRBV28 and TRBJ2-2; 8 bases map to TRBD1. Germline V gives CDR1 MDHEN, CDR2 SYDVKM. Unmatched junction bases numbered 14, after V lost 6 bases and J lost 5 bases. The CDR3 runs to 17 residues. The CDR3 DNA sequence: TGTGCCAGCAGATTCGGGACAGGAAGGGCAGAAACCGGGGAGCTGTTTTTT. As protein: CASRFGTGRAETGELFF.

The chain uses TRBV24-1 and TRBJ1-1, with D possibly matching TRBD1 (5 bases). Germline V CDR1 and CDR2: KGHDR, SFDVKD. Trimming left V 6 bases short and J 1 base short, with 11 bases between. The length of the CDR3 is 14 residues. The CDR3 here is CATSSGHSNTEAFF. The CDR3, as DNA: TGTGCCACCAGTTCCGGACATTCGAACACTGAAGCTTTCTTT.

CDR3 region: CASSLGTGSYELQYF. CDR3 bases: TGTGCCAGCAGCTTAGGTACGGGATCCTACGAGTTGCAGTACTTC. The chain couples TRBV7-2 to TRBJ2-7; tentative D call: TRBD2 (5 bases). This CDR3 has 15 residues. Trimming took 1 base from V and 9 from J, leaving 19 bases between them. Germline V gene data show CDR1 as SGHTA and CDR2 as FQGNSA.

Only a few counts were recorded for this clone. This chain uses TRBV9 with TRBJ2-1; unclear D gene. CDR1 SGDLS and CDR2 YYNGEE come from the germline V gene. The CDR3 is 14 amino acids. V lost 0 bases and J 10 bases, leaving 14 bases between the germline ends. The CDR3 protein is CASSVALQATEQFF. The CDR3 region has the DNA TGTGCCAGCAGCGTAGCCCTCCAGGCGACGGAGCAGTTCTTC.

This chain links TRBV2 with TRBJ2-1; 7 positions agree with TRBD2. Germline V gives CDR1 SNHLY, CDR2 FYNNEI. CDR3 length: 13 residues. V lost 7 bases and J lost 3; bases outside the gene matches: 3. CDR3 in DNA: TGTGCCAGCACTAGCGGCCGCTACAATGAGCAGTTCTTC. This encodes CASTSGRYNEQFF.

The rearrangement uses TRBV19 and TRBJ1-4, with D maybe TRBD1 (5 bases). The germline V gene has CDR1 LNHDA and CDR2 SQIVND (reference sequence). This CDR3 has 15 amino acids. The V end lost 3 bases, the J end lost 8 bases, and 16 bases lay between the germline ends. The CDR3 loop reads CASSIRGGSQEKLFF. CDR3 bases: TGTGCCAGTAGTATCCGCGGGGGATCTCAGGAAAAACTGTTTTTT.

The CDR3 DNA is TGTGCCAGCAGCTTAGCCTTAGCTCTTACCACTGAAGCTTTCTTT. Translating it yields CASSLALALTTEAFF. The chain is built from TRBV13 and TRBJ1-1, with D hard to call. Trimming took off 1 base at V and 4 bases at J, with 13 bases between the two ends. CDR3 length equals 15 residues. Per germline, CDR1 PRHDT and CDR2 FYEKMQ (reference sequence).

The V call is TRBV5-4, the J call TRBJ1-6; 8 bases line up with TRBD1. CDR1 is SGHNT, CDR2 YYREEE, per germline (reference sequence). The CDR3 has 16 amino acids. The ends lost 4 bases at V and 5 bases at J; junction bases unmatched: 8. The CDR3 sequence: CASSPGQGRDNSPLHF. For the CDR3, the DNA is TGTGCCAGCAGCCCCGGACAGGGTCGAGATAATTCACCCCTCCACTTT. Filled out from reference TRBV5-4 and TRBJ1-6, the complete variable domain reads ETGVTQSPTHLIKTRGQQVTLRCSSQSGHNTVSWYQQALGQGPQFIFQYYREEENGRGNFPPRFSGLQFPNYSSELNVNALELDDSALYLCASSPGQGRDNSPLHFGNGTRLTVT.

The chain links TRBV11-2 to TRBJ2-1, with D possibly matching TRBD2 (5 bases). V lost 4 bases, J lost 1 base, and 17 bases lay in between. Per germline, CDR1 SGHAT and CDR2 FQNNGV. CDR3 length: 17 amino acids. The CDR3 nucleotides read TGTGCCAGCAGCTCGCGAACTGGGGAGCGATCCTACAATGAGCAGTTCTTC. Translation gives CASSSRTGERSYNEQFF.

The chain joins TRBV2 to TRBJ1-5; D ambiguous. Germline V lookup: CDR1 SNHLY, CDR2 FYNNEI. The CDR3 consists of 14 residues. Trimming left V 2 bases short and J 0 bases short, with 5 bases between. CDR3: CASSEQNSNQPQHF. In DNA, the CDR3 is TGTGCCAGCAGTGAACAGAATAGCAATCAGCCCCAGCATTTT.

V is TRBV28 and J is TRBJ1-1; possibly TRBD1 for D (6 bases). Germline V gene data show CDR1 as MDHEN and CDR2 as SYDVKM. CDR3 length: 14 amino acids. Trimming cost V 7 bases and J 6 bases, with 18 bases left between them. CDR3 in amino acids: CASTVSRGVSEAFF. CDR3 nucleotides: TGTGCCAGCACCGTCAGCAGGGGTGTCTCTGAAGCTTTCTTT.

The CDR3 loop reads CASSPSGTGYYNEQFF. CDR3 nucleotides: TGTGCCAGCAGCCCGTCCGGGACAGGGTACTACAATGAGCAGTTCTTC. This chain joins TRBV7-2 and TRBJ2-1; 9 nucleotides line up with TRBD1. Germline assignment: CDR1 SGHTA and CDR2 FQGNSA. The CDR3 loop spans 16 amino acids. V shed 5 bases, J shed 3 bases, and the junction held 8 bases outside the gene matches. The full variable domain, completed using reference TRBV7-2 and TRBJ2-1, is GAGVSQSPSNKVTEKGKDVELRCDPISGHTALYWYRQSLGQGLEFLIYFQGNSAPDKSGLPSDRFSAERTGGSVSTLTIQRTQQEDSAVYLCASSPSGTGYYNEQFFGPGTRLTVL.

J is TRBJ1-2 and V is TRBV5-6, with D maybe TRBD1 (6 bases). The length of the CDR3 is 15 residues. The V end lost 4 bases, the J end lost 0 bases, and 13 bases lay between the germline ends. Per the germline V gene, CDR1 is SGHDT and CDR2 is YYEEEE. CDR3 in DNA: TGTGCCAGCAGCCGTCGGGAGGGGGCTAACTATGGCTACACCTTC. Translated, it gives CASSRREGANYGYTF.

This sequence joins TRBV6-5 and TRBJ2-3; D is possibly TRBD1 (6 bases). The V and J ends lost 4 bases and 0 bases respectively, with 11 bases between them. There are 15 residues in the CDR3. Germline V CDR1 and CDR2: MNHEY, SVGAGI. DNA of the CDR3: TGTGCCAGCAGTTCCGGGACAACTAGCACAGATACGCAGTATTTT. This translates into CASSSGTTSTDTQYF.

The chain recombines TRBV6-2 or TRBV6-3 with TRBJ2-1; D is perhaps TRBD2 (6 bases). The length of the CDR3 is 14 residues. Germline CDR1 MNHEY, CDR2 SVGEGT. V dropped 5 bases and J dropped 4 bases, with 12 bases sitting between them. The CDR3 nucleotides are TGTGCCAGCAGTGGGACTTATAATTACAATGAGCAGTTCTTC. It yields the protein CASSGTYNYNEQFF.

The CDR3 protein is CASSTQGTSGDTQYF. CDR3 in DNA: TGTGCCAGCAGCACCCAGGGGACTAGCGGAGATACGCAGTATTTT. The chain joins TRBV2 to TRBJ2-3; 11 bases map to TRBD2. CDR1 SNHLY and CDR2 FYNNEI come from the germline V gene. This CDR3 is 15 amino acids long. V was pared by 6 bases and J by 5 bases, with 7 bases of the junction left unmatched. Supplemented by reference TRBV2 and TRBJ2-3, the full variable domain reads EPEVTQTPSHQVTQMGQEVILRCVPISNHLYFYWYRQILGQKVEFLVSFYNNEISEKSEIFDDQFSVERPDGSNFTLKIRSTKLEDSAMYFCASSTQGTSGDTQYFGPGTRLTVL.

The genes are TRBV7-2 and TRBJ2-7; 8 nucleotides match TRBD1. Germline V lookup: CDR1 SGHTA, CDR2 FQGNSA. The CDR3 length is 13 residues. The junction had 3 bases not matched to a gene; V was cut back by 5 bases and J by 3 bases. The CDR3 DNA is TGTGCCAGCAGCCGGGACAGGAACTACGAGCAGTACTTC. Translated: CASSRDRNYEQYF.

V gene TRBV6-6 combines with J gene TRBJ2-6, with D unclear. The V and J ends lost 5 bases and 0 bases respectively, with 14 bases between them. Germline V gene lookup returns CDR1 MNHNY and CDR2 SVGAGI (reference sequence). The CDR3 sequence is 17 residues long. The chain's CDR3 is CASSRRVQSSGANVLTF. As DNA, the CDR3 is TGTGCCAGCAGTCGACGGGTCCAATCCTCTGGGGCCAACGTCCTGACTTTC.

J is TRBJ2-7 and V is TRBV7-2; a weak D match, TRBD1 (6 bases). CDR1 is SGHTA, CDR2 FQGNSA, per germline. The CDR3 contains 15 residues. The germline V and J ends were trimmed by 5 bases and 2 bases, with 16 bases remaining between them. The CDR3, as DNA: TGTGCCAGCAGCCCCTTAAGACAGGACCCCTACGAGCAGTACTTC. Its translation: CASSPLRQDPYEQYF.

As regards this clone: Germline and junction disagree at one end, which may indicate a read error. The chain recombines TRBV28 with TRBJ1-5; no clear D gene. The CDR3 length is 13 residues. From germline, CDR1 is MDHEN and CDR2 SYDVKM. The chain's CDR3 is CASSWGEGQSQHF. CDR3 DNA: TGTGCCAGCAGTTGGGGAGAAGGTCAGTCCCAGCATTTT.

The rearrangement links TRBV29-1 to TRBJ2-3, with TRBD2 as a possible D gene (5 bases). This CDR3 region has 15 residues. Trimming removed 2 bases from V and 0 bases from J, with 12 bases in between. Germline assignment: CDR1 SQVTM and CDR2 ANQGSEA. The CDR3 region has the DNA TGCAGCGTTGAACTCCCTAGCAGGAGCACAGATACGCAGTATTTT. Translating gives CSVELPSRSTDTQYF.